The 14 T cell receptor beta chains below were found in one sample sequenced in a study of lung T cells in sarcoidosis with Löfgren's syndrome. TCRdb re-derived calls from the reads in MiXCR, one entry per CDR3 protein. The repertoire holds around 2,000 distinct CDR3 sequences, with roughly 20% as singletons. Sequencing was done on a sample of CD4+ T cells from bronchoalveolar lavage. These receptors all stem from a human donor with sarcoidosis (Löfgren's syndrome or another form), or a control subject (not recorded which).

This clonotype is classed as medium-sized. Mismatch with germline at one junction end may stem from a read error. The CDR3 is CASSPEWGDRDF. CDR3 coding DNA: TGTGCCAGCTCACCGGAGTGGGGAGACCGGGACTTC. V and J are TRBV18 and TRBJ2-7; perhaps TRBD2 as D (5 bases). CDR1 and CDR2 (germline): KGHSH, LQKENI. The CDR3 consists of 12 residues.

By share, this clonotype counts as medium-sized. This sequence joins TRBV27 and TRBJ2-2; D gene unclear. Germline assignment: CDR1 MNHEY and CDR2 SMNVEV (reference sequence). The CDR3 totals 12 residues. The V and J ends lost 3 bases and 5 bases respectively, with 4 bases between them. The DNA for the CDR3 is TGTGCCAGCAGTTTTTCGACCGGGGAGCTGTTTTTT. Its protein is CASSFSTGELFF.

This clonotype is classed as large. The V and J genes are TRBV6-2 or TRBV6-3 and TRBJ2-3; 9 nucleotides line up with TRBD2. V was pared by 6 bases and J by 7 bases, with 5 bases of the junction left unmatched. Germline CDR1 MNHEY, CDR2 SVGEGT. This CDR3 comprises 13 residues. This CDR3 reads CASSSGLANTQYF. The DNA for the CDR3 is TGTGCCAGCAGCAGCGGACTAGCGAATACGCAGTATTTT.

By frequency in the sample, this clonotype is large. This chain joins TRBV6-1 and TRBJ2-1; the D gene is possibly TRBD1 (5 bases). Germline lookup yields CDR1 MNHNS and CDR2 SASEGT. The CDR3 runs to 12 residues. V lost 7 bases and J 6 bases, leaving 10 bases between the germline ends. This CDR3 reads CASIGVRNEQFF. CDR3 sequence (DNA): TGTGCCAGCATAGGGGTTCGCAATGAGCAGTTCTTC.

This clonotype is medium-sized (0.01 to 0.1%) in the sample. This chain connects TRBV3-1 to TRBJ1-1, with unresolved D. Germline V gives CDR1 LGHDT, CDR2 YNNKEL (reference sequence). The V gene lost 0 bases and the J gene lost 0 bases, with 5 bases spanning the gap. This CDR3 has 14 amino acids. In DNA form, the CDR3 reads TGTGCCAGCAGCCAAGACAGAATGAACACTGAAGCTTTCTTT. Residues: CASSQDRMNTEAFF.

This clonotype rates as medium-sized. The chain carries TRBV6-1 and TRBJ2-7; tentatively, D is TRBD1 (5 bases). This CDR3 comprises 14 residues. The germline V gene encodes CDR1 MNHNS and CDR2 SASEGT. The V end was cut by 5 bases, the J end by 3 bases, with 14 bases between. This CDR3 reads CASSSTGNYYEQYF. CDR3 DNA sequence: TGTGCCAGCAGTTCTACAGGAAACTACTACGAGCAGTACTTC.

By share, this clonotype ranks as medium-sized. The CDR3 DNA is TGTGCCAGCAGTAACTACAATGAGCAGTTCTTC. Its translation is CASSNYNEQFF. The chain recombines TRBV27 with TRBJ2-1; no reliable D call. The CDR3 is 11 amino acids. V lost 5 bases and J lost 3, with 2 bases in between. CDR1 is MNHEY and CDR2 is SMNVEV in the germline V gene (reference sequence).

In its sample, this clonotype is medium-sized. The CDR3 here is CASSLGKGDYEQYF. The CDR3, as DNA: TGTGCCAGCAGTTTAGGGAAGGGGGACTACGAGCAGTACTTC. This chain connects TRBV12-3 or TRBV12-4 to TRBJ2-7; possibly TRBD1 for D (6 bases). Trimming pared 1 base from V and 3 bases from J, leaving 10 bases between. This CDR3 is built from 14 residues.

Concerning this clonotype: A junction end diverges from the germline sequence, so it may reflect a read error. The chain recombines TRBV15 with TRBJ2-1; 7 bases are a match to TRBD1. There are 16 residues in the CDR3. Germline CDR1 LNHNV, CDR2 YYDKDF (reference sequence). The CDR3 sequence: CATSGDSGQETYEQSF. CDR3 sequence (DNA): TGTGCCACCAGCGGAGATTCAGGACAGGAGACGTATGAGCAGTCCTTC.

The gene calls are TRBV18 and TRBJ1-1; D gene ambiguous. Trimming removed 3 bases from V and 0 bases from J, with 8 bases in between. The CDR3 is 14 amino acids. Germline V lookup: CDR1 KGHSH, CDR2 LQKENI. CDR3 in DNA: TGTGCCAGCTCACCCCAAAGCATGAACACTGAAGCTTTCTTT. This sequence encodes CASSPQSMNTEAFF.

This clonotype was seen repeatedly, ten times or more. This chain uses TRBV4-3 with TRBJ2-6; D possibly corresponds to TRBD1 (6 bases). CDR1 and CDR2 from the germline V gene are LGHNA and YSLEER. Trimming shortened V by 0 bases and J by 4 bases, and 10 bases separated the two germline ends. The CDR3 has 16 residues. CDR3 residues: CASSQETGQGANVLTF. The CDR3 DNA sequence: TGCGCCAGCAGCCAAGAAACAGGGCAAGGGGCCAACGTCCTGACTTTC.

This clonotype rates as large. The chain is built from TRBV3-1 and TRBJ1-5; D gene uncertain. Trimming removed 3 bases at V and 4 bases at J, with 10 bases between. The CDR3 sequence is 14 residues long. CDR1 and CDR2 from the germline V gene are LGHDT and YNNKEL (reference sequence). CDR3 amino acids: CASSHRGLNQPQHF. CDR3 DNA: TGTGCCAGCAGCCACCGGGGTTTGAATCAGCCCCAGCATTTT.

This clonotype qualifies as medium-sized. The chain employs TRBV12-3 or TRBV12-4 and TRBJ2-3, with D tentatively TRBD1 or TRBD2 (5 bases each). V dropped 6 bases and J dropped 6 bases, with 19 bases sitting between them. CDR3 length: 15 residues. In DNA form, the CDR3 reads TGTGCCAGCAGCGTCACCGGGACCGCAGGGGATACGCAGTATTTT. Its protein product is CASSVTGTAGDTQYF.

The rearrangement uses TRBV5-5 and TRBJ2-1, with 11 positions matching TRBD2. In germline, CDR1 is SGHKS, CDR2 YYEKEE (reference sequence). V lost 3 bases to trimming and J lost 4 bases; unmatched junction nucleotides: 6. This CDR3 has 16 amino acids. CDR3 amino acids: CASSSLAGGGYNEQFF. CDR3 nucleotides: TGTGCCAGCAGCTCTTTAGCGGGAGGGGGGTACAATGAGCAGTTCTTC.